Given below is one T cell receptor beta chain in context. A single count supports this clone. What antigen it recognizes has not been identified. Per-base qualities were not stored, and no clone one base away is much larger. This sample was taken from a study of blood T cell repertoires in COVID-19 (TCRdb year 2020). In terms of the full investigation: Samples covering the acute and convalescent phases of COVID-19 were provided by collaborators in the United States, Italy and Spain. The repertoires were released in a freely available public database intended as a resource for research on the immune response to SARS-CoV-2. The material from the prospective study consisted of cDNA or gDNA derived from T cells, B-cell-depleted T cells, or PBMCs. Subjects who had been exposed to COVID-19, were actively infected with it, or had recovered from it provided the deeply sampled blood TCRbeta repertoires that made up the dataset. The sample metadata nearly always contained a de-identified subject ID, COVID-19 status, age in years and sex. Samples were obtained from the ongoing ImmuneRACE study (first 160 participants) and from 950 to 1,500 subjects provided by 6 global collaborators. Where HLA class I and class II types were available, the types were taken from metadata supplied by the sample provider, not from assay-based typing.

V is reduced by 3 bases and J by 10 bases, leaving a spacing of 19 bases between them. From the cysteine up to the phenylalanine, the CDR3 has a length of 15 residues. The retained sequence is limited to the CDR3, 45 bases, with the frame set at the first base. Looking up the germline V gene yields CDR1 MGHRA and CDR2 YSYEKL. One collaborating source in Seattle enrolled patients while the patients were actively infected and followed the patients over time throughout the course of disease. Whole blood was collected in K2EDTA tubes by collaborating institutions according to the institutions' own protocols. Collaborator samples were shipped for TCRbeta analysis as frozen whole blood, isolated PBMCs, or DNA extracted from either sample type. The immunoSEQ Assay, a bias-controlled multiplex PCR, was used to amplify TCRbeta CDR3 regions from genomic DNA. On the authors' methods: The number of nucleated cells in each sample was estimated by amplification of reference gene primers within the assay. Sequence reads were collapsed and filtered to measure the absolute abundance of every unique TCRbeta CDR3 rearrangement. Productive Simpson clonality was computed per sample as the square root of Simpson's diversity index over productive rearrangements. Held by TCRdb, this immuneACCESS table contains in-frame sequences only and omits some clones. Under half of the omission traces to an unresolved V gene where checked; the cause of the rest is unknown. The DNA was the basis for D and trimming; V, J and clone size are from that table. Here the sample has about 480,000 clones; 85% to 90% occur a single time. The ten biggest clones cover roughly 0.92% of the sample.

Here is what the overall study found, with its caveats: The amount of clinical and demographic metadata varied by source and participant and was provided uncurated.

The sample taken for sequencing was peripheral blood. This TCR was sampled from a man aged 18 to 29 with COVID-19, enrolled during active disease. The chain employs TRBV4-1 and TRBJ2-1; TRBD1 is a possible D gene, resting on 7 matching bases. The DNA sequence reads TGCGCCAGCAGCCATGTGGCCAGGGGGGCAATAGAGCAGTTCTTC. It translates as CASSHVARGAIEQFF.